This record concerns one T cell receptor beta chain sequence. The data derive from a study of blood T cells in healthy people across ages. Germline values: CDR1 DFQATT, CDR2 SNEGSKA (reference sequence). This CDR3 comprises 11 residues. Trimming cost V 7 bases and J 6 bases, with 12 bases left between them. PCR was performed a second time for roughly 7 to 12 cycles using a sample-barcoded 5' primer and a J-beta primer mix. Each CDR3 protein gets one entry after TCRdb re-called the 5' RACE reads with MiXCR. The top ten hold 3.6% of the sample, which has 500,000 to 650,000 distinct CDR3 sequences, roughly a quarter seen once. These sequences were also reported in another study, on T cells of mothers and their children.

This sequence originates from a boy between 2 and 15 years old in good health. The chain combines TRBV20-1 with TRBJ1-1; D is perhaps TRBD1 (6 bases). The source material was blood. The CDR3 spells CSVGQSSEAFF. DNA for the CDR3: TGCAGTGTAGGACAGTCCTCTGAAGCTTTCTTT.